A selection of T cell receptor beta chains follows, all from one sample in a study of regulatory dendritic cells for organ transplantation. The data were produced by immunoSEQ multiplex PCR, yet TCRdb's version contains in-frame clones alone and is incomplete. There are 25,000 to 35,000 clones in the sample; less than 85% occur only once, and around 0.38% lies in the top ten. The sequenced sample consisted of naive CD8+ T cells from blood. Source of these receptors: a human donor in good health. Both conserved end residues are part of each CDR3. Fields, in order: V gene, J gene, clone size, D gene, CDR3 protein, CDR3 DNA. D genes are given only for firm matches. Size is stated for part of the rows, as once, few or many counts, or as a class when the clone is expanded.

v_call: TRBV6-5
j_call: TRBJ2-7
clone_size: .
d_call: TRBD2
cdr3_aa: CATRFSSGGGLEQYF
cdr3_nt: TGTGCCACCAGGTTTTCTAGCGGGGGGGGGTTGGAGCAGTACTTC

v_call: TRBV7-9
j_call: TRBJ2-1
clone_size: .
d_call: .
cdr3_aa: CASSLASRAQFF
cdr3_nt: TGTGCCAGCAGCTTAGCGTCCAGGGCGCAGTTCTTC

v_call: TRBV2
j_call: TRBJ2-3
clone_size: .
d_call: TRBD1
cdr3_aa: CASRAGTGFTDTQYF
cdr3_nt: TGTGCCAGCAGGGCCGGGACAGGGTTTACAGATACGCAGTATTTT

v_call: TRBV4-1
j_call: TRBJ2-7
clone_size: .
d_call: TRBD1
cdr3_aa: CASSHPGQTTYEQYF
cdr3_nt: TGCGCCAGCAGCCACCCGGGACAGACGACCTACGAGCAGTACTTC

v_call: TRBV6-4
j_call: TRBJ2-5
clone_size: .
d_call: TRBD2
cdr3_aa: CASTLGLAGGTQETQYF
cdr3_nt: TGTGCCAGCACCCTGGGACTAGCGGGGGGGACTCAAGAGACCCAGTACTTC

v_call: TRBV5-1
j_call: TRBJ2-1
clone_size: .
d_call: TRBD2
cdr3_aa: CASSPGRSYNEQFF
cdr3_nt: TGCGCCAGCAGCCCCGGGAGGTCCTACAATGAGCAGTTCTTC

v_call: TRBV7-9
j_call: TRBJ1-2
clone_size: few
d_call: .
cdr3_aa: CASSATGFNGYTF
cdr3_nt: TGTGCCAGCAGCGCCACAGGGTTTAATGGCTACACCTTC

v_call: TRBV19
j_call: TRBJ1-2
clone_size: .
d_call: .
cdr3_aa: CASSIVQGAYNYGYTF
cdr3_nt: TGTGCCAGTAGTATAGTACAGGGCGCATATAACTATGGCTACACCTTC

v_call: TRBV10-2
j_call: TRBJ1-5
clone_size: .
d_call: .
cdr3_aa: CASSLRERGSNQPQHF
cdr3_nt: TGCGCCAGCAGTCTCAGGGAGCGGGGAAGCAATCAGCCCCAGCATTTT

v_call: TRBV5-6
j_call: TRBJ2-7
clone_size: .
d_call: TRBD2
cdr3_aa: CASSSLGGRGGVYEQYF
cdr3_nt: TGTGCCAGCAGCTCCCTCGGGGGGCGGGGGGGAGTATACGAGCAGTACTTC

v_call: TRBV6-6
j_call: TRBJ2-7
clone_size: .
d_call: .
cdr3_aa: CASRLTGTTHHYEQYF
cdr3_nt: TGTGCCAGCAGGCTAACCGGGACAACCCATCATTACGAGCAGTACTTC

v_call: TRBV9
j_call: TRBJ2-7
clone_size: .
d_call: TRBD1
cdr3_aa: CASSADRGGTYEQYF
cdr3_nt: TGTGCCAGCAGCGCCGACAGGGGCGGCACCTACGAGCAGTACTTC

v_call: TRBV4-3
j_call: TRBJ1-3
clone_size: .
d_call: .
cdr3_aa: CASSQARQLSGNTIYF
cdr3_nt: TGCGCCAGCAGCCAGGCTCGACAGTTATCTGGAAACACCATATATTTT

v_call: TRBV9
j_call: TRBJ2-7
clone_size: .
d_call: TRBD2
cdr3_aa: CASSVGTSGDYEQYF
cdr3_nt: TGTGCCAGCAGCGTCGGGACTAGCGGGGACTACGAGCAGTACTTC

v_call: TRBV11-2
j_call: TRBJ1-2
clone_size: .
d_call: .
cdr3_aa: CASSLGQTNYGYTF
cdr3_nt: TGTGCCAGCAGCTTAGGACAGACTAACTATGGCTACACCTTC

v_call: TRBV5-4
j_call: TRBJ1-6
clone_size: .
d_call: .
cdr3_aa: CASSLGLGGAPLHF
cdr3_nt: TGTGCCAGCAGCTTGGGGTTGGGGGGAGCCCCCCTCCACTTT

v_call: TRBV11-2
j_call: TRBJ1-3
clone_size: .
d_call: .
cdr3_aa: CASSADRSGNTIYF
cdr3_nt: TGTGCCAGCAGCGCAGACAGGTCTGGAAACACCATATATTTT

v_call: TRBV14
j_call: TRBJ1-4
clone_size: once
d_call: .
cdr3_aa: CASSHFPGRSNEKLFF
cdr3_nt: TGTGCCAGCAGCCATTTCCCAGGGAGGTCTAATGAAAAACTGTTTTTT

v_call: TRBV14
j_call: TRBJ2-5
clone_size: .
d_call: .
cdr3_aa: CASSQDNRGGQETQYF
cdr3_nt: TGTGCCAGCAGCCAAGATAACAGGGGAGGTCAAGAGACCCAGTACTTC